Shown below are 15 T cell receptor beta chains from a single sample sequenced in a study of T cells in Graves' hyperthyroidism and ophthalmopathy. TCR beta CDR3 regions were amplified from RNA. The HTBI set primed first-round TCR CDR3 RT-PCR. TCRdb ran MiXCR on the multiplex PCR reads and lists one entry per CDR3 protein. There are about 610,000 distinct CDR3 sequences in the sample; roughly 15% occur only once, and approximately 4.2% lies in the top ten. Input material: blood. The receptor set was obtained from a woman between 40 and 55 years old with Graves' ophthalmopathy.

The rearrangement joins TRBV6-1 to TRBJ1-5, with D possibly matching TRBD1 (5 bases). Germline CDR1 reads MNHNS; CDR2 reads SASEGT. Between the trimmed V and J ends, which lost 1 base and 7 bases, there was a span of 14 bases. CDR3 length: 15 residues. The DNA of the CDR3 is TGTGCCAGCAGTGAAGTTGGGGGAAGCAGGCAGCCCCAGCATTTT. This gives the protein CASSEVGGSRQPQHF.

The V call is TRBV4-1, the J call TRBJ2-7; D tentatively reads TRBD1 or TRBD2 (5 bases each). CDR3 length equals 15 residues. The V end was cut by 3 bases, the J end by 3 bases, with 15 bases between. Germline V gives CDR1 MGHRA, CDR2 YSYEKL. For the CDR3, the DNA is TGCGCCAGCAGCCACGGGACCCCACGAAGCTACGAGCAGTACTTC. Translation gives CASSHGTPRSYEQYF.

This clonotype has at least ten counts. The chain links TRBV29-1 to TRBJ2-5; tentatively, D is TRBD1 (6 bases). The germline V gene has CDR1 SQVTM and CDR2 ANQGSEA. The CDR3 runs to 17 residues. Trimming stripped 3 bases from V and 0 bases from J, with 20 bases between. The CDR3 loop reads CSVEWQGINFYQETQYF. The CDR3 DNA reads TGCAGCGTTGAGTGGCAGGGGATAAATTTCTACCAAGAGACCCAGTACTTC.

This clonotype came up many times. The V call is TRBV29-1, the J call TRBJ2-4; possibly TRBD1 for D (5 bases). The CDR3 sequence is 14 residues long. CDR1 is SQVTM, CDR2 ANQGSEA, per germline. Trimming removed 5 bases at V and 0 bases at J, with 11 bases between. The CDR3, as DNA: TGCAGCGTTATTCAGGGATTAGCCAAAAACATTCAGTACTTC. Its translation: CSVIQGLAKNIQYF.

This clonotype was recorded many times. The rearrangement uses TRBV5-1 and TRBJ1-2; D may be TRBD1 (6 bases). V was clipped by 6 bases and J by 13 bases, with 25 bases between them. Germline V gives CDR1 SGHRS, CDR2 YFSETQ. This CDR3 has 14 amino acids. The CDR3, as DNA: TGCGCCAGCAACCCACAGGGCGATCTCCGTGAAGCCACCTTC. This encodes CASNPQGDLREATF.

This clonotype occurred many times. The chain has TRBV5-1 and TRBJ2-7, with D tentatively TRBD2 (7 bases). V was trimmed by 3 bases and J by 5 bases, leaving 21 bases between them. This CDR3 is 16 amino acids long. CDR1 is SGHRS and CDR2 is YFSETQ in the germline V gene. CDR3 loop: CASSSPPGAGVDEQYF. CDR3 coding DNA: TGCGCCAGCAGCTCCCCCCCGGGGGCGGGAGTGGACGAGCAGTACTTC.

This clonotype was detected a few times. The J gene is TRBJ2-7, the V gene TRBV11-1, with D hard to call. The CDR3 runs 14 residues. Germline V gives CDR1 SGHAT, CDR2 FQDESV (reference sequence). V gave up 0 bases and J gave up 7 bases, with 13 bases separating them. The CDR3 DNA is TGTGCCAGCAGCTTAGCGTTCGGCTTAGGGGAGCAGTACTTC. Translated: CASSLAFGLGEQYF.

This clonotype has a handful of counts. The gene calls are TRBV6-1 and TRBJ1-2; 9 positions match TRBD1. The CDR3 consists of 15 residues. Germline CDR1 and CDR2: MNHNS and SASEGT. V shed 5 bases and J 5 bases; nucleotides not matched to a gene: 9. CDR3 DNA sequence: TGTGCCAGCAGTATCTCAGGGACAGGGAGTTATGGCTACACCTTC. Protein sequence: CASSISGTGSYGYTF.

This clonotype was picked up a small number of times. A far larger clone is just one base off, so this is likely a read error. This chain uses TRBV9 with TRBJ2-7; the match to TRBD2 covers 11 bases. V lost 3 bases and J lost 0; bases outside the gene matches: 2. The germline V gene encodes CDR1 SGDLS and CDR2 YYNGEE. CDR3 size: 15 residues. CDR3 coding DNA: TGTGCCAGCAGCGCCGGGACTAGCGGCTCCTACGAGCAGTACTTC. As protein: CASSAGTSGSYEQYF.

The rearrangement uses TRBV6-5 and TRBJ2-5; D remains ambiguous. TRBJ2-4 matches the DNA end more closely, so the J call is doubtful. The CDR3 runs to 14 residues. Germline V gives CDR1 MNHEY, CDR2 SVGAGI. CDR3 region: CASSYSSGLNIQYF. The CDR3 DNA follows: TGTGCCAGCAGTTACTCTTCCGGGTTGAACATTCAGTACTTC.

This clonotype has a count of ten or more. The genes are TRBV19 and TRBJ2-2; D is perhaps TRBD2 (5 bases). Trimming stripped 1 base from V and 3 bases from J, with 15 bases between. CDR1 LNHDA and CDR2 SQIVND come from the germline V gene (reference sequence). CDR3 length: 17 amino acids. The CDR3 DNA reads TGTGCCAGTAGTATAGGGGCACCTCCCGGGGACACCGGGGAGCTGTTTTTT. Translated, it gives CASSIGAPPGDTGELFF. Combining the CDR3 with reference TRBV19 and TRBJ2-2 gives the whole variable domain DGGITQSPKYLFRKEGQNVTLSCEQNLNHDAMYWYRQDPGQGLRLIYYSQIVNDFQKGDIAEGYSVSREKKESFPLTVTSAQKNPTAFYLCASSIGAPPGDTGELFFGEGSRLTVL.

This clonotype was seen a few times. This chain uses TRBV2 with TRBJ2-3; no clear D. The CDR3 runs 10 residues. V lost 6 bases, J lost 5 bases, and 3 bases lay in between. Germline loops: CDR1 SNHLY, CDR2 FYNNEI. CDR3 amino acids: CASRKDTQYF. The CDR3 region has the DNA TGTGCCAGCAGAAAAGATACGCAGTATTTT.

The sample holds a few counts of this clonotype. The gene calls are TRBV27 and TRBJ2-7, with TRBD1 identical over 7 bases. The CDR3 is made up of 15 amino acids. CDR1 and CDR2 (germline): MNHEY, SMNVEV (reference sequence). Unmatched junction bases numbered 9, after V lost 2 bases and J lost 5 bases. CDR3 residues: CASSLKLQGPNEQYF. The DNA for the CDR3 is TGTGCCAGCAGTTTAAAATTACAGGGGCCCAACGAGCAGTACTTC.

This clonotype was observed many times. The chain carries TRBV29-1 and TRBJ2-5, with 7 bases matching TRBD2. The CDR3 is 14 amino acids. Trimming removed 5 bases from V and 2 bases from J; junction bases left unmatched: 8. Germline V gives CDR1 SQVTM, CDR2 ANQGSEA. The CDR3 DNA reads TGCAGCGTTTTCCGCCGGGGAGGGCAAGAGACCCAGTACTTC. This translates into CSVFRRGGQETQYF.

This chain uses TRBV20-1 with TRBJ2-7, with D possibly being TRBD1 (6 bases). CDR3 size: 11 residues. Trimming took 5 bases from V and 6 from J, leaving 11 bases between them. Germline CDR1 DFQATT, CDR2 SNEGSKA (reference sequence). CDR3 sequence reads: CSALNRVEQYF. The CDR3 region has the DNA TGCAGTGCTTTAAACAGGGTCGAGCAGTACTTC.